This T cell receptor (beta chain) was captured in a study of Ad26.COV2.S vaccination and SARS-CoV-2 variants. Background on the study: Administration of Ad26.COV2.S was intramuscular, either once or twice 56 days apart. Findings of the study overall: Breadth measured for non-spike TCRs was similar across vaccine and placebo recipients. The TCR breadth and depth analyses may have understated or missed part of the total T cell responses. Responses of spike-specific T cells (both CD8+ and CD4+) reportedly showed substantial breadth after vaccination.

TCRdb's table, derived via immunoSEQ multiplex PCR, lists solely in-frame clones and lacks some. The repertoire holds about 480,000 clones, with approximately 88% as singletons. Indicated treatment: around 19 received Ad26.COV2.S at low or high dose, single or two shots; roughly five received placebo; per-sample allocation not given. Day 63 following the first vaccine or placebo injection was when the samples were taken. As to this clone: Its antigen remains unknown.

The source is a person aged 18-60 years who received the Ad26.COV2.S COVID-19 vaccine or a placebo. This material consisted of peripheral blood, taken in a trial of Ad26.COV2.S vaccine versus placebo.

The DNA of the CDR3 is TGTGCCAGCTCCCTAAAAGGAACAGATACGCAGTATTTT. As protein: CASSLKGTDTQYF. The chain employs TRBV18 and TRBJ2-3; unclear D gene. Trimming pared 6 bases from V and 3 bases from J, leaving 10 bases between. CDR3 length: 13 amino acids. Germline V gene sequence: CDR1 KGHSH, CDR2 LQKENI.